The clone carrying this T cell receptor beta chain has a single count. The sample contains more than one DNA sequence encoding this CDR3. This sample was taken from a study of blood T cell repertoires in COVID-19. Study-level background: Sites in the United States, Italy and Spain provided acute and convalescent COVID-19 samples. T cells, B-cell-depleted T cells, or PBMCs supplied cDNA or gDNA.

Original processing methods: Nucleated cell number was recorded as an estimate derived from reference gene primer amplification. Assay used: immunoSEQ multiplex PCR; TCRdb lists only in-frame clones, some missing. The V and J calls and clone size come from that table; D and trimming were worked out from the DNA. The sample gives 100,000 to 150,000 clones, almost 90% of which show up once; nearly 0.9% is in the top ten. Germline assignment: CDR1 SGDLS and CDR2 YYNGEE. The trim removed 0 bases at V and 0 bases at J, leaving 0 bases unmatched. This CDR3 region has 15 residues. This TCR was recovered from a woman aged 45-60 years with active or convalescent COVID-19. This chain connects TRBV9 to TRBJ2-7; 10 positions agree with TRBD1. Specimen: peripheral blood. The CDR3 loop reads CASSVGDRGSYEQYF. The DNA for the CDR3 is TGTGCCAGCAGCGTAGGGGACAGGGGCTCCTACGAGCAGTACTTC.